The 18 T cell receptor beta chains below all came from one sample that was sequenced in a study of blood T cell repertoires in COVID-19 (dated by TCRdb to about 2020). Receptor libraries were prepared by the immunoSEQ multiplex PCR assay. TCRdb took this table from immuneACCESS and kept in-frame rearrangements with V and J called. Such tables lack part of the clones; where checked against another copy, unresolved V genes explain under half of the gap, and the rest is unexplained. The sample yields 250,000 or so clones; 65% to 85% were counted once. Jointly, the top ten make up 3.4% of the sample. Sequenced sample: PBMCs or T cells enriched from blood (not recorded which). These receptors came from a man aged 50-59 years who had recovered from COVID-19.

The count of this clone is one. This chain links TRBV5-1 with TRBJ1-5; D is uncertain. V was cut by 4 bases and J by 0 bases, with 5 bases left in between. Germline V gives CDR1 SGHRS, CDR2 YFSETQ. The CDR3 is 13 residues long. The CDR3, as DNA: TGCGCCAGCAGCCCCTCTAGCAATCAGCCCCAGCATTTT. The encoded protein is CASSPSSNQPQHF.

The chain carries TRBV7-2 and TRBJ2-7; 11 bases line up with TRBD2. The CDR3 has 17 amino acids. V gave up 0 bases and J gave up 3 bases; unmatched junction bases: 7. CDR1 is SGHTA and CDR2 is FQGNSA in the germline V gene. This CDR3 reads CASSLASSGGTIYEQYF. Here the CDR3 DNA reads TGTGCCAGCAGCTTAGCTTCTAGCGGGGGGACCATCTACGAGCAGTACTTC.

A word on this clone: The sample holds other DNA sequences that translate to the same CDR3. The V gene is TRBV9, the J gene TRBJ2-7; 7 bases align to TRBD1. The germline CDR1 and CDR2 sequences are SGDLS and YYNGEE. This CDR3 is built from 14 residues. The junction had 2 bases not matched to a gene; V was cut back by 0 bases and J by 2 bases. The CDR3 region is CASSVGQGPYEQYF. The CDR3 nucleotides are TGTGCCAGCAGCGTAGGACAGGGCCCCTACGAGCAGTACTTC.

The gene calls are TRBV5-4 and TRBJ1-2; TRBD1 is a possible D gene (5 bases). The CDR3 is 14 residues long. The germline V and J ends were trimmed by 0 bases and 3 bases, with 9 bases remaining between them. Germline values: CDR1 SGHNT, CDR2 YYREEE (reference sequence). The CDR3 DNA is TGTGCCAGCAGCTTGGGGGGCGCGGACTATGGCTACACCTTC. It codes for CASSLGGADYGYTF.

The V gene is TRBV3-1 (or the pseudogene TRBV3-2), the J gene TRBJ2-7; D possibly corresponds to TRBD1 (6 bases). CDR1 is LGHDT, CDR2 YNNKEL, per germline (reference sequence). V lost 0 bases and J 2 bases, leaving 8 bases between the germline ends. The CDR3 spans 14 residues. CDR3 sequence reads: CASSQETGTYEQYF. The CDR3 DNA follows: TGTGCCAGCAGCCAAGAAACAGGGACCTACGAGCAGTACTTC.

This clone occurred a few times. This chain joins TRBV4-2 and TRBJ1-3; a possible D gene is TRBD1 (6 bases). CDR1 is LGHNA, CDR2 YNFKEQ, per germline. V was clipped by 2 bases and J by 0 bases, with 17 bases between them. The CDR3 sequence is 18 residues long. Here the CDR3 DNA reads TGTGCCAGCAGCCAAACGAGCCGACAGGCAAGCTCTGGAAACACCATATATTTT. It is translated as CASSQTSRQASSGNTIYF.

The V gene is TRBV19, the J gene TRBJ1-5, with D perhaps matching TRBD1 (6 bases). CDR1 and CDR2 from the germline V gene are LNHDA and SQIVND (reference sequence). This CDR3 comprises 16 residues. V lost 7 bases, J lost 0 bases, and 16 bases lay in between. CDR3 bases: TGTGCCAGTATATTTTCGACAGGCTATAGCAATCAGCCCCAGCATTTT. Its protein is CASIFSTGYSNQPQHF.

The gene calls are TRBV2 and TRBJ1-2; D may be TRBD1 (6 bases). Trimming cost V 4 bases and J 0 bases, with 15 bases left between them. The CDR3 contains 16 residues. Germline-derived CDR1 and CDR2 are SNHLY and FYNNEI. CDR3 bases: TGTGCCAGCAGTGGGACAGTTCGTCTCTCTAACTATGGCTACACCTTC. Its protein product is CASSGTVRLSNYGYTF.

V and J are TRBV18 and TRBJ1-4; 7 positions match TRBD1. With V trimmed by 5 bases and J by 6 bases, 9 bases remained unmatched. The CDR3 contains 15 residues. Germline loops: CDR1 KGHSH, CDR2 LQKENI. CDR3 in DNA: TGTGCCAGCTCAAATAACAGGGGAGGTTATGAAAAACTGTTTTTT. Translated, it gives CASSNNRGGYEKLFF.

The chain uses TRBV6-2 or TRBV6-3 and TRBJ1-3; TRBD1 might be the D (5 bases). Germline CDR1 and CDR2: MNHEY and SVGEGT. Trimming left V 5 bases short and J 8 bases short, with 22 bases between. The CDR3 has 16 residues. CDR3 bases: TGTGCCAGCAGTCTACAGGTAAACCGACGTCGGGACACCATATATTTT. This translates into CASSLQVNRRRDTIYF.

The chain joins TRBV11-3 to TRBJ1-2; maybe TRBD1 (5 bases). CDR3 size: 14 residues. V lost 4 bases, J lost 3 bases, and 12 bases lay in between. Germline V gene sequence: CDR1 SGHNT, CDR2 YENEEA. CDR3 sequence reads: CASSSSRGDYGYTF. CDR3 nucleotide sequence: TGTGCCAGCAGCTCCTCACGGGGGGACTATGGCTACACCTTC. Based on the CDR3 plus reference TRBV11-3 and TRBJ1-2, the full variable domain is EAGVVQSPRYKIIEKKQPVAFWCNPISGHNTLYWYLQNLGQGPELLIRYENEEAVDDSQLPKDRFSAERLKGVDSTLKIQPAELGDSAVYLCASSSSRGDYGYTFGSGTRLTVV.

This chain connects TRBV7-9 to TRBJ2-3, with TRBD1 identical over 7 bases. V dropped 5 bases and J dropped 8; count of bases not matched to a gene: 10. The CDR3 length is 14 residues. CDR1 is SEHNR, CDR2 FQNEAQ, per germline (reference sequence). The CDR3, as DNA: TGTGCCAGCAGCCCCCTTGGCCAGGGGGTTACGCAGTATTTT. Encoded protein: CASSPLGQGVTQYF.

This clone was detected only once. V is TRBV28 and J is TRBJ2-3; 12 nucleotides agree with TRBD2. CDR3 length: 17 amino acids. Germline values: CDR1 MDHEN, CDR2 SYDVKM. As DNA, the CDR3 is TGTGCAGCGAGAGGACTAGCGGGGTGGGGTTTGACAGATACGCAGTATTTT. Translation gives CAARGLAGWGLTDTQYF.

The gene calls are TRBV10-3 and TRBJ2-1; D perhaps matches TRBD1 (7 bases). Trimming pared 7 bases from V and 7 bases from J, leaving 23 bases between. The CDR3 spans 16 residues. CDR1 and CDR2 (germline): ENHRY, SYGVKD. DNA of the CDR3: TGTGCCATCAAGGATACCGGGGGCGCAGGGGGAAATGAGCAGTTCTTC. Translating it yields CAIKDTGGAGGNEQFF.

This rearrangement joins TRBV18 to TRBJ2-7, with TRBD1 identical over 9 bases. V shed 6 bases, J shed 7 bases, and the junction held 10 bases outside the gene matches. This CDR3 has 14 amino acids. Germline lookup yields CDR1 KGHSH and CDR2 LQKENI. The CDR3 nucleotides are TGTGCCAGCTCGTGGGACAGGGACCTATCTGAGCAGTACTTC. It specifies CASSWDRDLSEQYF.

The rearrangement links TRBV7-9 to TRBJ2-7; 8 nucleotides match TRBD2. Per the germline V gene, CDR1 is SEHNR and CDR2 is FQNEAQ (reference sequence). The CDR3 sequence is 14 residues long. Trimming cost V 1 base and J 6 bases; bases outside gene matches: 5. This CDR3 is CASSLDGRVGEQYF. CDR3 coding DNA: TGTGCCAGCAGCTTAGACGGGAGGGTAGGCGAGCAGTACTTC.

CDR3 amino acids: CASRGGLGRTDTQYF. The CDR3 nucleotides are TGTGCCAGCAGGGGGGGACTAGGGCGAACAGATACGCAGTATTTT. The rearrangement joins TRBV2 to TRBJ2-3; the match to TRBD2 covers 8 bases. This CDR3 has 15 amino acids. Unmatched junction bases numbered 8, after V lost 6 bases and J lost 3 bases. Germline V lookup: CDR1 SNHLY, CDR2 FYNNEI.

V and J are TRBV9 and TRBJ1-1, with D perhaps matching TRBD1 (6 bases). Per the germline V gene, CDR1 is SGDLS and CDR2 is YYNGEE. CDR3 length: 13 residues. V gave up 4 bases and J gave up 7 bases, with 14 bases separating them. The CDR3 DNA follows: TGTGCCAGCAGCCTAGCAGGGGCTAATGAAGCTTTCTTT. Amino acids: CASSLAGANEAFF.